The entry that follows covers one T cell receptor beta chain sequence. No antigen is known for it. Mismatch with germline at one junction end may stem from a read error. Moderately to severely active disease, a Clinical Activity Score of at least 3, a NOSPECS grade of at least 4, and a duration under 3 months were present in ophthalmopathy patients. Patients with uncontrolled infections, other autoimmune diseases, pregnancy or lactation were excluded. Clinical symptoms, serum thyroxine and TRAb, thyroid ultrasound, and orbital computed tomography formed the basis for the diagnoses. PBMCs were isolated from 7.5 to 10 ml of fresh peripheral blood by Ficoll-Paque density gradient centrifugation. Total RNA was extracted using Trizol reagent, and RNA quality was assessed on an Agilent 2100 Bioanalyzer. These data come from a study of T cells in Graves' hyperthyroidism and ophthalmopathy (dated by TCRdb to between 2018 and 2021). Background on the whole study: Peripheral blood samples were taken at the time of initial diagnosis, prior to any treatment. The paper reports TCR Vbeta CDR3 sequencing of approximately 140 peripheral blood samples: approximately 41 ophthalmopathy, under 80 hyperthyroidism and approximately 17 progressor patients. To identify TCR V-J signatures that set the groups apart, the researchers used a discovery cohort of more than 95 patients, made up of 43 with Graves' ophthalmopathy and 55 to 65 with stable Graves' hyperthyroidism. Whether ophthalmopathy could be predicted prospectively was tested in an independent validation cohort made up of some 20 hyperthyroidism patients plus 17 patients who later progressed to ophthalmopathy. For training and testing, the 100 or so patients in the discovery cohort were randomly divided in a 7:3 ratio. In more than 5 Graves' hyperthyroidism patients, the study also compared T-cell repertoires from thyroid tissue with T-cell repertoires from blood. Once sampling was done, hyperthyroidism patients were given methimazole at a starting dose of 30 mg daily, whereas ophthalmopathy patients were given high-dose intravenous methylprednisolone.

On the study overall, not on this receptor specifically: In validation, progression to ophthalmopathy was predicted by the model with 55% to 71% sensitivity and roughly 72% specificity, a median of approximately 6.5 months before onset. Sample size was not statistically predetermined, and blinding of investigators to group allocation was not performed. Most expanded thyroid clonotypes (frequency above 0.001) were also detected in blood, a finding suggesting that blood repertoires may reflect thyroid immune responses. A 13 V-J signature model separated ophthalmopathy from stable hyperthyroidism, with around 88% sensitivity and approximately 81% specificity in cross-validation and 80%/75% in testing.

CDR1 and CDR2, looked up from the germline V gene, are MNHNS and SASEGT. CDR3 length: 14 amino acids, cysteine to phenylalanine. Left in the record is the CDR3 DNA by itself, 42 bases read in frame from the first base. The TCR beta CDR3 regions were amplified from the RNA transcripts. The first round of RT-PCR for the TCR CDR3 was performed with the HTBI primer set and the Qiagen OneStep RT-PCR kit. The libraries were constructed in a second round of multiplex PCR and then size-selected and purified. Libraries were sequenced paired-end with 100 bp reads on an Illumina HiSeq2000. In the authors' own workflow: Raw data were processed with SOAPnuke, discarding reads with adapters, uncalled bases, mean Phred below 15, or no exact constant-primer or identifier match. COPE v1.2.5 was used to merge high-quality paired reads, and clonotypes were defined as unique nucleotide sequences. MiTCR v1.1 was used to align the clonotypes against IMGT TRBV, TRBD and TRBJ reference segments. Analysis was restricted to V-J combinations with a frequency above 0.0001, which covered roughly 99% of repertoires. The TCS score was defined as the ratio of F50 (clonal expansion) to E x V (chaos), calculated using BLOSUM62-based TCRdist between CDR3 peptides within each V-J. Welch's t-statistics and random forest reduced approximately 520 V-J features to 13, which were used in a naive Bayes classifier (R e1071). In-frame beta chains were kept once TCRdb had trimmed the public reads at Q25 with fastp and called clones with MiXCR. A single entry per CDR3 protein holds the most common genes and DNA from its merged rows. The V and J calls reflect TCRdb's pipeline rather than the authors' work. This sample is represented by about 270,000 distinct CDR3 sequences; 20% to 25% of them were singletons. Clones ranked in the top ten supply 50% to 75% of the sample.

The clonotype originates from a man aged 30 to 39 with Graves' ophthalmopathy. The sequenced sample consisted of blood. The V gene is TRBV6-1 and the J gene is TRBJ2-3, with a tentative D gene TRBD1 over 6 matching bases. Here is the DNA: TGTGCCAGCAGTACCCGGACAGAAACAGTTACGCAGTATTTT. Its protein reads: CASSTRTETVTQYF.